This is a list of T cell receptor beta chains from one sample in a study of early T cells in non-severe SARS-CoV-2 infection. TCRdb analysed the 5' RACE reads with MiXCR anew, one entry per CDR3 protein. The sample lists fewer than 100,000 distinct CDR3 sequences, 9% to 10% occurring once. The sequencing input was whole blood. These receptors all come from an adult who was a healthcare worker with PCR-confirmed SARS-CoV-2 infection or an uninfected control (not recorded which). Each CDR3 is given with its conserved first and last residue.

v_call	j_call	cdr3_aa
TRBV6-1	TRBJ1-5	CASRDRVWVNQPQHF
TRBV5-1	TRBJ2-3	CASSLAGLAKTDTQYF
TRBV7-9	TRBJ2-2	CASSTTDRYTGELFF
TRBV7-2	TRBJ2-1	CASSLGTSGTYNEQFF
TRBV11-2	TRBJ2-7	CASSSPALRRYEQYF
TRBV6-1	TRBJ1-1	CASSALETARHEAFF
TRBV19	TRBJ2-2	CASSRGGMNTGELFF
TRBV20-1	TRBJ2-7	CSARGLKAGDYEQYF
TRBV4-2	TRBJ2-3	CASSQGTSATQYF
TRBV5-1	TRBJ2-1	CASSPISGSMNEQFF
TRBV5-1	TRBJ1-4	CASSPTHHDRGLEKLFF
TRBV28	TRBJ2-3	CASSPPGLAGSTDTQYF
TRBV19	TRBJ2-2	CASNRGATLSTIPGELFF
TRBV10-3	TRBJ2-5	CAISRTSGSGDVKTQYF
TRBV5-1	TRBJ2-1	CASRQEIGLAGGEQFF
TRBV7-9	TRBJ2-2	CASSLSSGSTTGELFF
TRBV11-2	TRBJ2-1	CASSIARNEQFF
TRBV27	TRBJ2-7	CASSPSLAHEQYF
TRBV5-8	TRBJ2-3	CASSFRTSGFRTDTQYF
TRBV28	TRBJ2-5	CASSSGQGRGTQYF
TRBV6-1	TRBJ2-3	CASTGGRGTDTQYF
TRBV15	TRBJ2-6	CATSRDGSGANVLTF
TRBV24-1	TRBJ2-1	CATSEWDTQQFF
TRBV27	TRBJ1-1	CASSLSGGVTEAFF
TRBV7-6	TRBJ2-7	CASVPGFRGDEQYF
TRBV3-1	TRBJ2-7	CASSQDHPRSGTYEQYF
TRBV10-1	TRBJ2-3	CASSDGRGTDTQYF
TRBV19	TRBJ2-3	CASGKTGGGTDTQYF
TRBV6-2/TRBV6-3	TRBJ2-7	CASSRFTYEQYF
TRBV7-2	TRBJ1-5	CASSYRGQQPQHF
TRBV9	TRBJ2-5	CASSVGGQGETQYF
TRBV29-1	TRBJ1-1	CSVNSGGTEAFF
TRBV29-1	TRBJ2-5	CSVLMGLQPWKETQYF
TRBV7-2	TRBJ2-2	CASSYGRAAGELFF
TRBV11-3	TRBJ2-1	CASSSGHPGYEQFF
TRBV12-3/TRBV12-4	TRBJ1-6	CASSSRDGENSPLHF
TRBV28	TRBJ2-7	CASSLARAYEQYF
TRBV5-1	TRBJ2-3	CASSRWTSGKGDTQYF
TRBV12-3/TRBV12-4	TRBJ2-7	CASRVGAQYYEQYF
TRBV7-9	TRBJ2-2	CASQSSGSFGELFF
TRBV12-3/TRBV12-4	TRBJ1-5	CASSTGIQPQHF
TRBV4-2	TRBJ1-4	CASSQDRRDREKLFF
TRBV30	TRBJ2-5	CAWSFNQETQYF
TRBV5-5	TRBJ2-5	CASSQGRVEETQYF
TRBV20-1	TRBJ2-7	CSAGLAGGPYEQYF